The TCR beta chain described here comes from a study of cytomegalovirus exposure and HLA in healthy donors. Study-wide results and caveats: The study recorded around 160 TCR beta chains that were cytomegalovirus-associated. Exclusion applied to some V segments, including TRBV6-2 and TRBV6-3, as they were indistinguishable. Reportedly, diagnosis of cytomegalovirus status by the classifier showed high specificity and sensitivity.

Germline values: CDR1 SGHNT, CDR2 YYREEE (reference sequence). Trimming pared 4 bases from V and 0 bases from J, leaving 8 bases between. This CDR3 spans 15 amino acids. To note about this clone: As yet, its antigen is unknown.

Donors sampled were nominally healthy, though unrecorded immune exposures were likely. Primers included in the PCR were 60 Vbeta and 13 Jbeta primers. Libraries were prepared by immunoSEQ multiplex PCR; TCRdb keeps only in-frame clonotypes and omits some of them. The profile shows some 150,000 clones, about 76% of them singletons. The sequenced material came from PBMCs. The receptor was isolated from a woman aged 40 to 50 in good health and CMV-seronegative. The rearrangement uses TRBV5-4 and TRBJ1-6; D gene uncertain. This CDR3 is CASSLKLSYNSPLHF. CDR3 DNA sequence: TGTGCCAGCAGCCTAAAGCTCTCCTATAATTCACCCCTCCACTTT.